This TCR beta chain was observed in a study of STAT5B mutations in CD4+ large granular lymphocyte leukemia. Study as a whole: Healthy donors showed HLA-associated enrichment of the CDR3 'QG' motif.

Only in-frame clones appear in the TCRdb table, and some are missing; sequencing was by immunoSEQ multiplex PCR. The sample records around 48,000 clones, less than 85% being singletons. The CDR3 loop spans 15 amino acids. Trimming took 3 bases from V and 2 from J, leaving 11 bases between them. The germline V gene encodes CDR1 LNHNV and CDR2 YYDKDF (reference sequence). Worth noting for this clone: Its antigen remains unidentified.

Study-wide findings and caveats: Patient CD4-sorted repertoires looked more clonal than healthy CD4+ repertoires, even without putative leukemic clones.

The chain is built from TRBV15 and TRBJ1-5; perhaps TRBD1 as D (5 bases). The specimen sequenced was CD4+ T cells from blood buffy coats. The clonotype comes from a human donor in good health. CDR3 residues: CATSRQGRGNQPQHF. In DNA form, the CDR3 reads TGTGCCACCAGCAGGCAGGGTAGGGGCAATCAGCCCCAGCATTTT.